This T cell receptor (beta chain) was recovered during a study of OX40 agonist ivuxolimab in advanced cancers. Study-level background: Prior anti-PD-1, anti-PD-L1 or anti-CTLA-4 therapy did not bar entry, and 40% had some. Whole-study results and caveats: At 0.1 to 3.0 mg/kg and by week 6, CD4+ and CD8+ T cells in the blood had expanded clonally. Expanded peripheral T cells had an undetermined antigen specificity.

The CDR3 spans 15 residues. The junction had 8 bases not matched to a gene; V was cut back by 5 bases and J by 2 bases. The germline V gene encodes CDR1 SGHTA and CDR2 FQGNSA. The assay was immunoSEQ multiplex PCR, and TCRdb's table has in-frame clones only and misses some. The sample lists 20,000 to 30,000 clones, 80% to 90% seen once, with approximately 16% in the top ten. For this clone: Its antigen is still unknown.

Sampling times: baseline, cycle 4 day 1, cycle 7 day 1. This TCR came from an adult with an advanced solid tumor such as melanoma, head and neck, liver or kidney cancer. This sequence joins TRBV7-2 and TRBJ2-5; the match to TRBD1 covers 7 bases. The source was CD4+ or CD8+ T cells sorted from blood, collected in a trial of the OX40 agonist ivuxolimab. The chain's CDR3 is CASSQEGQIQETQYF. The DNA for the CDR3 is TGTGCCAGCAGCCAAGAGGGACAGATTCAAGAGACCCAGTACTTC. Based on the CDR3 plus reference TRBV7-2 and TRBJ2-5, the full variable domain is GAGVSQSPSNKVTEKGKDVELRCDPISGHTALYWYRQSLGQGLEFLIYFQGNSAPDKSGLPSDRFSAERTGGSVSTLTIQRTQQEDSAVYLCASSQEGQIQETQYFGPGTRLLVL.